These 8 T cell receptor beta chains were sequenced from one sample in a study of control samples from healthy donors and cancer patients. Profiling relied on immunoSEQ multiplex PCR, and the TCRdb table lists in-frame clones only, not all of them. In the table there are about 160,000 clones, about 94% of which are singletons. The specimen sequenced was PBMCs. These receptor sequences come from a man in his 60s with colorectal cancer.

The V gene is TRBV3-1 (or the pseudogene TRBV3-2), the J gene TRBJ2-2, with TRBD2 matching 11 bases. This CDR3 contains 15 residues. V trimming: 6 bases; J trimming: 6 bases; junction bases outside the gene matches: 6. The germline V gene has CDR1 LGHDT and CDR2 YNNKEL (reference sequence). The CDR3 here is CASSNSGGAPGELFF. CDR3 nucleotides: TGTGCCAGCAGTAATAGCGGGGGGGCCCCCGGGGAGCTGTTTTTT.

This clone has just one count. This chain connects TRBV5-1 to TRBJ2-3; no reliable D call. Per germline, CDR1 SGHRS and CDR2 YFSETQ. There are 16 residues in the CDR3. Between the trimmed V and J ends, which lost 3 bases and 4 bases, there was a span of 18 bases. The CDR3 spells CASSSGPNYRADTQYF. DNA of the CDR3: TGCGCCAGCAGCTCTGGACCCAACTACCGGGCAGATACGCAGTATTTT.

The rearrangement links TRBV5-1 to TRBJ2-7, with D possibly TRBD1 on 6 matching bases. The CDR3 runs 15 residues. V shed 1 base and J shed 0 bases, with 11 bases lying between them. Germline assignment: CDR1 SGHRS and CDR2 YFSETQ. CDR3 in amino acids: CASSLQGSVSYEQYF. The CDR3, as DNA: TGCGCCAGCAGCTTGCAGGGGTCAGTCTCCTACGAGCAGTACTTC. Together with reference TRBV5-1 and TRBJ2-7, the CDR3 gives the full variable domain: KAGVTQTPRYLIKTRGQQVTLSCSPISGHRSVSWYQQTPGQGLQFLFEYFSETQRNKGNFPGRFSGRQFSNSRSEMNVSTLELGDSALYLCASSLQGSVSYEQYFGPGTRLTVT.

This clone was seen once. This chain's CDR3 is CASIPRLNRQIHEQYF. The CDR3 nucleotides are TGCGCCAGCATACCAAGGTTAAACAGACAAATACACGAGCAGTACTTC. The rearrangement uses TRBV4-3 and TRBJ2-7, with D uncertain. This CDR3 comprises 16 residues. Trimming left V 7 bases short and J 5 bases short, with 24 bases between. Germline CDR1 and CDR2: LGHNA and YSLEER.

The gene calls are TRBV7-2 and TRBJ1-2; maybe TRBD1 (6 bases). CDR3 length equals 16 residues. V lost 5 bases, J lost 0 bases, and 16 bases lay in between. Germline V lookup: CDR1 SGHTA, CDR2 FQGNSA. Here the CDR3 reads CASSPSGDTSNYGYTF. The CDR3 bases are TGTGCCAGCAGCCCCTCCGGGGACACTTCTAACTATGGCTACACCTTC.

The rearrangement links TRBV16 to TRBJ1-2; 9 bases agree with TRBD1. Trimming at V came to 1 base and at J to 5 bases, leaving 5 bases not matched to a gene. This CDR3 is built from 15 residues. In germline, CDR1 is KGHSY, CDR2 FQNENV. The CDR3 protein is CASSQLVGQGYGYTF. The CDR3 region has the DNA TGTGCCAGCAGCCAATTGGTCGGACAGGGGTATGGCTACACCTTC.

This chain connects TRBV5-5 to TRBJ2-7, with a weak D call TRBD1 (5 bases). The CDR3 has 13 amino acids. V was shortened by 4 bases and J by 4 bases, with 12 bases between the two germline ends. The germline V gene encodes CDR1 SGHKS and CDR2 YYEKEE (reference sequence). CDR3 nucleotides: TGTGCCAGCAGCCCGGACATAACTTACGAGCAGTACTTC. This encodes CASSPDITYEQYF.

This chain links TRBV30 with TRBJ1-2; 7 bases agree with TRBD1. J gave up 8 bases and V 4 bases, and 10 bases lay outside the gene matches. The CDR3 runs 13 residues. Per germline, CDR1 GTSNPN and CDR2 SVGIG (reference sequence). The CDR3 DNA reads as TGTGCCTGGATCCCGAGACAGGGAGGGGGCTACACCTTC. Its translation: CAWIPRQGGGYTF.